This TCR beta chain was captured by sequencing in a study of beta chain features in type 1 diabetes. Findings and caveats of the study: TCRB CDR3s were moderately but significantly shorter in Type 1 diabetes patients in all four CD4+ subsets. Within the patient group, naive, central memory and Treg TCRB repertoires appeared more similar to each other than within healthy donors.

Germline V gene data show CDR1 as SNHLY and CDR2 as FYNNEI. This CDR3 region has 14 residues. The isolated RNA, all of it, was reverse transcribed, so expressed TCRB transcripts were what got sequenced. Generated by immunoSEQ multiplex PCR, the TCRdb table keeps only in-frame clones and is missing some. Seen here are about 23,000 clones, 50% to 60% observed once, and the top ten hold roughly 0.37%. Purity exceeded 95% in all sorted populations. To note about this clone: The target antigen is unknown.

The clonotype comes from a young man with type 1 diabetes. The sample consisted of stem cell memory CD4+ T cells from blood. The V gene is TRBV2, the J gene TRBJ2-5; 9 bases are a match to TRBD1. The J call may be mistaken, given a closer DNA end match to TRBJ2-7. The CDR3 protein is CAISTGTGTSEQYF. In DNA, the CDR3 is TGTGCCATCTCAACAGGGACAGGGACCAGCGAGCAGTACTTC.